Below, 12 T cell receptor beta chains from the same sample are listed, as sequenced in a study of T cells in Graves' hyperthyroidism and ophthalmopathy. TCR beta CDR3 regions were amplified from RNA transcripts. Carried out on the TCR CDR3, a first-round RT-PCR used the HTBI primer set. TCRdb processed the multiplex PCR reads anew with MiXCR; each CDR3 protein has one entry. Altogether hundreds of thousands of distinct CDR3 sequences are present, less than 25% being singletons, with the ten largest covering 11%. The sample taken for sequencing was blood. The receptors come from a woman aged 30 to 39 with Graves' ophthalmopathy.

This clonotype showed up many times. J is TRBJ1-1 and V is TRBV20-1, with D possibly being TRBD1 (6 bases). Trimming left V 8 bases short and J 5 bases short, with 21 bases between. This CDR3 comprises 14 residues. Per the germline V gene, CDR1 is DFQATT and CDR2 is SNEGSKA (reference sequence). Here the CDR3 DNA reads TGCAGTCAGGGGAGGATAGGGGTGGATACTGAAGCTTTCTTT. It yields the protein CSQGRIGVDTEAFF.

This clonotype was observed many times. The chain uses TRBV15 and TRBJ1-3; 7 positions match TRBD1. The CDR3 spans 18 residues. The germline gives CDR1 LNHNV, CDR2 YYDKDF (reference sequence). Trimming at V came to 0 bases and at J to 2 bases, leaving 10 bases not matched to a gene. CDR3 amino acids: CATSRDRRQGTTGNTIYF. CDR3 nucleotide sequence: TGTGCCACCAGCAGAGATCGTAGACAGGGTACGACTGGAAACACCATATATTTT.

The V and J genes are TRBV11-2 and TRBJ1-2, with 9 bases aligning to TRBD1. V was pared by 5 bases and J by 1 base, with 14 bases of the junction left unmatched. Germline V CDR1 and CDR2: SGHAT, FQNNGV. This CDR3 has 18 amino acids. CDR3 in DNA: TGTGCCAGCAGCCCCGAAACTGGGGACAGGGACTATAACTATGGCTACACCTTC. Encoded protein: CASSPETGDRDYNYGYTF.

This clonotype was picked up many times. The chain links TRBV6-5 to TRBJ1-2; D possibly corresponds to TRBD1 (5 bases). Per the germline V gene, CDR1 is MNHEY and CDR2 is SVGAGI. Deletions cut 7 bases from V and 8 bases from J, with 14 bases between. The length of the CDR3 is 12 residues. The CDR3 DNA is TGTGCCAGCAAAGGGGTTGCGGCCGGCTACACCTTC. Its protein is CASKGVAAGYTF.

CDR3 sequence: CASSLAEGGDTEAFF. The CDR3 nucleotides read TGTGCCAGCAGTTTGGCCGAGGGGGGGGACACTGAAGCTTTCTTT. The chain employs TRBV27 and TRBJ1-1, with D possibly being TRBD1 (6 bases). V was shortened by 3 bases and J by 3 bases, with 14 bases between the two germline ends. The CDR3 is 15 amino acids. Germline V gene sequence: CDR1 MNHEY, CDR2 SMNVEV (reference sequence).

The table lists this clonotype with many counts. The V gene is TRBV15, the J gene TRBJ1-5; weak D call: TRBD1 (5 bases). Trimming removed 1 base at V and 1 base at J, with 11 bases between. The CDR3 consists of 16 residues. Germline CDR1 and CDR2: LNHNV and YYDKDF (reference sequence). The CDR3 spells CATSRGQTLSNQPQHF. Written as DNA, the CDR3 is TGTGCCACCAGCAGAGGACAGACTCTAAGCAATCAGCCCCAGCATTTT.

V usage is TRBV6-5 and J usage is TRBJ2-3; TRBD2 aligns across 8 bases. This CDR3 region has 14 residues. Germline V CDR1 and CDR2: MNHEY, SVGAGI. J gave up 5 bases and V 4 bases, and 5 bases lay outside the gene matches. The CDR3 bases are TGTGCCAGCAGTTTCGGGGGGGCGGGAGATACGCAGTATTTT. It specifies CASSFGGAGDTQYF.

The V gene is TRBV6-5, the J gene TRBJ1-1, with D tentatively TRBD1 (6 bases). Germline V gene data show CDR1 as MNHEY and CDR2 as SVGAGI. The CDR3 sequence is 14 residues long. The V end was cut by 4 bases, the J end by 3 bases, with 12 bases between. CDR3 sequence reads: CASSSAKGDTEAFF. The DNA of the CDR3 is TGTGCCAGCAGTTCGGCGAAGGGGGACACTGAAGCTTTCTTT.

This clonotype was counted many times. The chain recombines TRBV12-3 or TRBV12-4 with TRBJ2-5, with TRBD2 matching over 10 bases. The CDR3 spans 14 residues. After removal of 6 bases from V and 3 bases from J, the junction contained 4 bases not matched to a gene. CDR3 bases: TGTGCCAGCAGAACCACTAGCGGGGAAGAGACCCAGTACTTC. The encoded protein is CASRTTSGEETQYF.

This clonotype turned up a few times. The chain couples TRBV11-2 to TRBJ2-2; 10 bases are shared with TRBD2. The CDR3 is 16 amino acids. Germline V gives CDR1 SGHAT, CDR2 FQNNGV. The trim removed 3 bases at V and 6 bases at J, leaving 7 bases unmatched. This CDR3 is CASSLHAGTSAGELFF. The CDR3 coding sequence is TGTGCCAGCAGCTTGCACGCCGGGACTAGCGCCGGGGAGCTGTTTTTT.

This clonotype was recorded a few times. The chain uses TRBV12-3 or TRBV12-4 and TRBJ1-5; a weak D match, TRBD1 (6 bases). CDR3 size: 15 residues. V gave up 6 bases and J gave up 3 bases, with 15 bases separating them. CDR3 coding DNA: TGTGCCAGCAGGAGTTTAACAGGGCACAATCAGCCCCAGCATTTT. Residues: CASRSLTGHNQPQHF.

This clonotype has just a few counts. This chain connects TRBV28 to TRBJ1-5; D unresolved. The germline gives CDR1 MDHEN, CDR2 SYDVKM. The CDR3 contains 13 residues. V lost 6 bases to trimming and J lost 0 bases, with 6 bases between them. CDR3 sequence: CASRGLSNQPQHF. The DNA of the CDR3 is TGTGCCAGCAGGGGCCTTAGCAATCAGCCCCAGCATTTT.